The rows below give T cell receptor beta chains drawn from one sample of a study of shared clonotypes between healthy human individuals. Sequencing was performed with immunoSEQ multiplex PCR; in TCRdb, only in-frame clones are kept and a portion is missing. The sample includes over a million clones, 95% to 99% seen only once; the top ten take roughly 0.42%. Sequencing input: naive CD4+ T cells sorted from blood. These receptors were collected from a man in his thirties or forties in good health. Both conserved end residues are part of each CDR3. The D gene is left open where the match is weak. Not every row has a clone size; where given, it reads once, few, many or a size class.

d_call	v_call	j_call	clone_size	cdr3_aa	cdr3_nt
-	TRBV7-6	TRBJ2-7	-	CASSGTTYEQYF	TGTGCCAGCAGCGGAACTACCTACGAGCAGTACTTC
-	TRBV5-1	TRBJ2-5	once	CASSLGRGLQETQYF	TGCGCCAGCAGCTTGGGGCGGGGACTCCAAGAGACCCAGTACTTC
TRBD2	TRBV6-5	TRBJ2-1	-	CASSLAGLSIHEQFF	TGTGCCAGCAGCTTAGCGGGACTATCAATCCATGAGCAGTTCTTC
-	TRBV6-1	TRBJ2-3	-	CASSMDMKYLDTQYF	TGTGCCAGCAGTATGGACATGAAGTACCTAGATACGCAGTATTTT
-	TRBV5-1	TRBJ2-1	-	CASSSIPGKGNEQFF	TGCGCCAGCAGCTCAATACCCGGGAAAGGCAATGAGCAGTTCTTC
-	TRBV6-1	TRBJ1-2	-	CASRFDREDGYTF	TGTGCCAGCAGATTTGATCGGGAGGATGGCTACACCTTC
TRBD2	TRBV19	TRBJ2-5	-	CASSPGTSGEETQYF	TGTGCCAGTAGTCCCGGGACTAGCGGGGAAGAGACCCAGTACTTC
TRBD2	TRBV18	TRBJ2-2	-	CASSPLGLAAYTGELFF	TGTGCCAGCTCACCACTCGGACTAGCGGCCTACACCGGGGAGCTGTTTTTT
-	TRBV5-4	TRBJ2-6	-	CASSALTGTHHSGANVLTF	TGTGCCAGCAGCGCCCTAACAGGTACTCACCACTCTGGGGCCAACGTCCTGACTTTC
-	TRBV5-1	TRBJ2-6	-	CASSPERAGANVLTF	TGCGCCAGCAGCCCAGAGAGGGCTGGGGCCAACGTCCTGACTTTC
TRBD1	TRBV18	TRBJ1-1	-	CASSLDRGAEAFF	TGTGCCAGCTCACTGGACAGGGGGGCTGAAGCTTTCTTT
-	TRBV9	TRBJ1-1	-	CASSVGVTGNTEAFF	TGTGCCAGCAGCGTAGGGGTGACGGGGAACACTGAAGCTTTCTTT
-	TRBV4-2	TRBJ2-7	-	CASSQDFGAYEQYF	TGTGCCAGCAGCCAAGATTTTGGGGCTTACGAGCAGTACTTC
-	TRBV11-2	TRBJ1-1	-	CASSWRTGSTEAFF	TGTGCCAGCAGCTGGAGAACAGGGTCCACTGAAGCTTTCTTT
TRBD2	TRBV10-2	TRBJ2-5	-	CASHLAGTQETQYF	TGCGCCAGCCACTTAGCGGGAACCCAAGAGACCCAGTACTTC
TRBD1	TRBV7-8	TRBJ2-2	-	CASSSRQGAVGELFF	TGTGCCAGCAGCTCAAGACAGGGGGCTGTCGGGGAGCTGTTTTTT
-	TRBV7-8	TRBJ2-5	-	CASSLRVGETQYF	TGTGCCAGCAGCTTAAGAGTCGGGGAGACCCAGTACTTC
-	TRBV5-1	TRBJ1-3	-	CASSFAGGQTGNTIYF	TGCGCCAGCAGCTTTGCAGGAGGACAGACTGGAAACACCATATATTTT
TRBD1	TRBV5-4	TRBJ1-4	-	CASSLYRGSEKLFF	TGTGCCAGCAGCTTGTACAGGGGGAGTGAAAAACTGTTTTTT
-	TRBV10-3	TRBJ2-5	-	CAISGGLVETQYF	TGTGCCATCAGCGGGGGGCTCGTAGAGACCCAGTACTTC
TRBD2	TRBV27	TRBJ2-7	-	CASSLTDSGRGQYF	TGTGCCAGCAGTTTAACGGATAGCGGGAGAGGGCAGTACTTC
TRBD1	TRBV5-6	TRBJ1-2	-	CASSGTGQGDGYTF	TGTGCCAGCAGTGGTACGGGACAGGGCGATGGCTACACCTTC
-	TRBV18	TRBJ2-7	-	CASSPQSPGRLSYEQYF	TGTGCCAGCTCACCACAATCCCCAGGGAGATTATCCTACGAGCAGTACTTC
-	TRBV6-6	TRBJ2-7	once	CASSYSPGSSYEQYF	TGTGCCAGCAGTTACTCGCCCGGGAGCTCCTACGAGCAGTACTTC
-	TRBV10-1	TRBJ2-2	-	CASSGTGELFF	TGCGCCAGCAGCGGAACCGGGGAGCTGTTTTTT
TRBD1	TRBV4-1	TRBJ1-5	-	CASSQGGTGGYQPQHF	TGCGCCAGCAGCCAAGGCGGGACAGGGGGTTATCAGCCCCAGCATTTT
TRBD2	TRBV5-1	TRBJ2-7	-	CASSFGLAVSSYEQYF	TGCGCCAGCAGCTTCGGACTAGCGGTGAGCTCCTACGAGCAGTACTTC
-	TRBV6-5	TRBJ1-2	once	CASSYSRPYGYTF	TGTGCCAGCAGTTACTCCAGGCCCTATGGCTACACCTTC
TRBD2	TRBV11-2	TRBJ2-7	once	CASSPTSGNYEQYF	TGTGCCAGCAGCCCGACTAGCGGGAACTACGAGCAGTACTTC
TRBD2	TRBV12-5	TRBJ2-3	-	CASGLVPGTSATRGGTDTQYF	TGTGCTAGTGGTTTGGTACCCGGGACTAGCGCTACGCGAGGGGGGACAGATACGCAGTATTTT
TRBD2	TRBV6-5	TRBJ2-1	-	CASRKLAGGVGEQFF	TGTGCCAGCAGAAAACTAGCGGGAGGGGTAGGTGAGCAGTTCTTC
TRBD2	TRBV19	TRBJ2-3	-	CASTTPGGSADTQYF	TGTGCCAGTACCACCCCAGGCGGGAGCGCAGATACGCAGTATTTT
-	TRBV29-1	TRBJ2-1	-	CSVDFNEQFF	TGCAGCGTTGATTTCAATGAGCAGTTCTTC